Given below is one TCR beta chain in context. Looked up from germline, CDR1 is SGDLS and CDR2 is YYNGEE. Trimming removed 0 bases from V and 6 bases from J, with 9 bases in between. CDR3 length: 14 amino acids. This entry belongs to a study of blood T cell repertoires in COVID-19. Assay used: immunoSEQ multiplex PCR; TCRdb lists only in-frame clones, some missing. This sample carries just under 150,000 clones, about 91% of them seen once, and the ten largest clones take 0.95%. This sequence originates from a woman aged 50 to 60 with acute or convalescent COVID-19. The chain links TRBV9 to TRBJ2-2; weak D call: TRBD1 (6 bases). The sequencing input was peripheral blood. The CDR3 sequence: CASSVATGSGELFF. In nucleotides, the CDR3 is TGTGCCAGCAGCGTAGCTACAGGGTCCGGGGAGCTGTTTTTT.